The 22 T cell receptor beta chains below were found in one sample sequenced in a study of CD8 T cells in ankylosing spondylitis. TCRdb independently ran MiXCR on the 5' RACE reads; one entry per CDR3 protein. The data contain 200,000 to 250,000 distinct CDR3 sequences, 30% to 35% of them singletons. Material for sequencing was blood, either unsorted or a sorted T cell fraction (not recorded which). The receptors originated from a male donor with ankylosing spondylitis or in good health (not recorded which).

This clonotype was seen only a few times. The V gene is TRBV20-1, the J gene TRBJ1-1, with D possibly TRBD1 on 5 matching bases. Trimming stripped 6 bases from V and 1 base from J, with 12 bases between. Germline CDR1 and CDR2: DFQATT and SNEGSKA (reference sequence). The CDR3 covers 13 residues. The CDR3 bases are TGCAGTGCCAATCCGGGGCCGAACACTGAAGCTTTCTTT. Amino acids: CSANPGPNTEAFF.

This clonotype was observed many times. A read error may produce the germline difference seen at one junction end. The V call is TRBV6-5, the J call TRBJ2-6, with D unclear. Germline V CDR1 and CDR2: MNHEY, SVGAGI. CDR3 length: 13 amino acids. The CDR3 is CASSYSGANVLTF. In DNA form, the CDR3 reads TGTGCCAGCAGCTACTCTGGGGCCAACGTCCTGACTTTC.

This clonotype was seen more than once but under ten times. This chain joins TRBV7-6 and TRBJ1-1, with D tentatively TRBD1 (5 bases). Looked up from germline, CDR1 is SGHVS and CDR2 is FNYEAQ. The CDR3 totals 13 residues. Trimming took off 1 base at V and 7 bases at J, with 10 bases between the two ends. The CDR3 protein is CASSLDARGEAFF. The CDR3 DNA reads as TGTGCCAGCAGCTTAGATGCGAGGGGTGAAGCTTTCTTT.

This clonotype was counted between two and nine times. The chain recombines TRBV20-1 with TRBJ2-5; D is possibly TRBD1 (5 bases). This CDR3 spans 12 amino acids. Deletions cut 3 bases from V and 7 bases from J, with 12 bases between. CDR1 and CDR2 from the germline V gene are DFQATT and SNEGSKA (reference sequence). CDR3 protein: CSASDWQGTQYF. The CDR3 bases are TGCAGTGCTAGTGATTGGCAGGGGACCCAGTACTTC.

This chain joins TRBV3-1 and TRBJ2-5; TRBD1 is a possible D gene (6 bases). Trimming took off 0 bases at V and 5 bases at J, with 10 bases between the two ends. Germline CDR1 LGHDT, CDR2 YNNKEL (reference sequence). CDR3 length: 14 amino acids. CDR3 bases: TGTGCCAGCAGCCAAGAGGGGGCACGGGAGACCCAGTACTTC. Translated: CASSQEGARETQYF.

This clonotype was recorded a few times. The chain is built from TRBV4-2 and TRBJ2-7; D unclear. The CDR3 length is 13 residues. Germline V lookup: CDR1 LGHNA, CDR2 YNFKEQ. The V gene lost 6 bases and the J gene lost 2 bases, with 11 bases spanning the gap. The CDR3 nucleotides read TGTGCCAGCAGTTCTGTTGGGGCCTACGAGCAGTACTTC. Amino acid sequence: CASSSVGAYEQYF.

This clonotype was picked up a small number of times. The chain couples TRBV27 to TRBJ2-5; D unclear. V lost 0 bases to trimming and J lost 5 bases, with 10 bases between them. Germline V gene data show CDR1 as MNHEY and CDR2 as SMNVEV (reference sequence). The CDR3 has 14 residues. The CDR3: CASSLSVGAETQYF. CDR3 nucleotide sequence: TGTGCCAGCAGTTTATCGGTTGGAGCGGAGACCCAGTACTTC.

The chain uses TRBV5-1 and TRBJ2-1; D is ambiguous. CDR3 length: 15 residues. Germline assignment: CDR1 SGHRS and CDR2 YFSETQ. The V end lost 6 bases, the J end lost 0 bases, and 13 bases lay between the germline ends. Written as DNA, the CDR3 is TGCGCCAGCACCACCGACTCAACCTCCTACAATGAGCAGTTCTTC. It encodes CASTTDSTSYNEQFF. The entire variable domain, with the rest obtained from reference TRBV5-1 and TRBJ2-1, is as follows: KAGVTQTPRYLIKTRGQQVTLSCSPISGHRSVSWYQQTPGQGLQFLFEYFSETQRNKGNFPGRFSGRQFSNSRSEMNVSTLELGDSALYLCASTTDSTSYNEQFFGPGTRLTVL.

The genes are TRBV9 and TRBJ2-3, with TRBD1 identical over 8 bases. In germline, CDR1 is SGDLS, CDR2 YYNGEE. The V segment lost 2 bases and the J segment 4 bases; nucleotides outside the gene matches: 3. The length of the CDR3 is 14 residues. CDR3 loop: CASSVRGLSDTQYF. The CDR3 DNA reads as TGTGCCAGCAGCGTCAGGGGGCTTTCAGATACGCAGTATTTT.

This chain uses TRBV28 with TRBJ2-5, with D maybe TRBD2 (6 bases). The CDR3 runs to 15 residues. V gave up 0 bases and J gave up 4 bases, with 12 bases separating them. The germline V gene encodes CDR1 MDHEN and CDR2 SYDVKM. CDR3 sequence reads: CASSLWGRGTETQYF. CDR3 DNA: TGTGCCAGCAGTTTATGGGGGCGCGGGACAGAGACCCAGTACTTC.

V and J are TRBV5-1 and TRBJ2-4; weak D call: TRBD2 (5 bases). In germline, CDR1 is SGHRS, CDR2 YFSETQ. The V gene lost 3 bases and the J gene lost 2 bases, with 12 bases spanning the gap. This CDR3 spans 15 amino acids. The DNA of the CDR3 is TGCGCCAGCAGCTCGTCCGGGATCCCCAAAAACATTCAGTACTTC. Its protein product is CASSSSGIPKNIQYF. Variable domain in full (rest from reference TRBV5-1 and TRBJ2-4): KAGVTQTPRYLIKTRGQQVTLSCSPISGHRSVSWYQQTPGQGLQFLFEYFSETQRNKGNFPGRFSGRQFSNSRSEMNVSTLELGDSALYLCASSSSGIPKNIQYFGAGTRLSVL.

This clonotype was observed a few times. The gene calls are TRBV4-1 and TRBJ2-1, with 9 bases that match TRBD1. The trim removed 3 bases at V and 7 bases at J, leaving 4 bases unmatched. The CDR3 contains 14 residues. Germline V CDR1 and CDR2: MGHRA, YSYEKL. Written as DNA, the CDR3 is TGCGCCAGCAGCCAGGTCGGACAGGGGAATGAGCAGTTCTTC. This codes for CASSQVGQGNEQFF.

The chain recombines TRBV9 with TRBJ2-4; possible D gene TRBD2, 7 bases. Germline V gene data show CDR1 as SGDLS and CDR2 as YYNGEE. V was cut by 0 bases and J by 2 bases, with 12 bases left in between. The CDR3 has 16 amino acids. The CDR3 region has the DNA TGTGCCAGCAGCGTAGAGGGGGGGGCAACCAAAAACATTCAGTACTTC. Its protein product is CASSVEGGATKNIQYF.

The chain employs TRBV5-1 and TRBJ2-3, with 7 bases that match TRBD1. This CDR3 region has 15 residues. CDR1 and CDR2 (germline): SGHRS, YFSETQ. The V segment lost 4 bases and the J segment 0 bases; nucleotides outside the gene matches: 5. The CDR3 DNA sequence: TGCGCCAGCAGCGGGGGACAGAGCAGCACAGATACGCAGTATTTT. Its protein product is CASSGGQSSTDTQYF.

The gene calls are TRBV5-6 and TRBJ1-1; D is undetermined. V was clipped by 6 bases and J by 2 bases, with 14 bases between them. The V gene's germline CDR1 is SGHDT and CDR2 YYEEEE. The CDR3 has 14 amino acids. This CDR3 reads CASTLEAGNTEAFF. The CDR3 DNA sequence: TGTGCCAGCACTCTGGAGGCGGGAAACACTGAAGCTTTCTTT.

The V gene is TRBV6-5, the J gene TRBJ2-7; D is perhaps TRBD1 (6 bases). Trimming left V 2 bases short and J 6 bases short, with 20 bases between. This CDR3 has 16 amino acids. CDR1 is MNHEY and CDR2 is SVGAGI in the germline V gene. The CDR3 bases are TGTGCCAGCAGTTACCTTAACCCCGGCAGGGGCTCCGAGCAGTACTTC. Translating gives CASSYLNPGRGSEQYF.

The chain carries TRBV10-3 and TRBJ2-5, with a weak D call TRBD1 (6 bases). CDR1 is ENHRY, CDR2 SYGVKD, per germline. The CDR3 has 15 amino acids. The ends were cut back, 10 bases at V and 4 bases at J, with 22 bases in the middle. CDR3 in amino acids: CATSTYSGDGETQYF. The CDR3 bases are TGTGCCACCTCTACCTACTCAGGGGACGGAGAGACCCAGTACTTC.

CDR3 nucleotide sequence: TGTGCCAGCAGCTTTCTCCTCACGGTCGATCTAACCGGGGAGCTGTTTTTT. Amino acids: CASSFLLTVDLTGELFF. The rearrangement joins TRBV5-5 to TRBJ2-2; no clear D. CDR3 length: 17 amino acids. V shed 2 bases and J shed 5 bases, with 19 bases lying between them. Germline V gene lookup returns CDR1 SGHKS and CDR2 YYEKEE (reference sequence).

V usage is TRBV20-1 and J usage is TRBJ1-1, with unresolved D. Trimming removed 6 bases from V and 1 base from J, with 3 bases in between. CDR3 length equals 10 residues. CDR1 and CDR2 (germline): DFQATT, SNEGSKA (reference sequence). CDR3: CSAGNTEAFF. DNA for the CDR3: TGCAGTGCCGGGAACACTGAAGCTTTCTTT.

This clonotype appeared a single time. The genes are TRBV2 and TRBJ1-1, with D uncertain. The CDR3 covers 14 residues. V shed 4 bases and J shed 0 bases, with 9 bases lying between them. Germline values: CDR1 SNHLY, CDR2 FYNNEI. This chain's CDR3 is CASSVAVMNTEAFF. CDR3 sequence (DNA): TGTGCCAGCAGTGTAGCCGTGATGAACACTGAAGCTTTCTTT.

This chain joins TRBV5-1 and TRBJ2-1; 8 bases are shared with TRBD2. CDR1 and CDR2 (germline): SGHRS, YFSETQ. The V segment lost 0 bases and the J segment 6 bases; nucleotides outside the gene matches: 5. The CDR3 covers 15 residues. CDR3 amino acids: CASSLVSGGLNEQFF. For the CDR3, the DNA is TGCGCCAGCAGCTTGGTAAGCGGGGGCCTCAATGAGCAGTTCTTC.

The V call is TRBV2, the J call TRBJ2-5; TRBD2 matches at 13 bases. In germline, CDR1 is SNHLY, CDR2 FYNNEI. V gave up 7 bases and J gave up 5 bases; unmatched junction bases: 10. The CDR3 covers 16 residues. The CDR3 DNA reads TGTGCCAGCACCGTGACTAGCGGGGGGCCAGTGGAGACCCAGTACTTC. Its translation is CASTVTSGGPVETQYF.